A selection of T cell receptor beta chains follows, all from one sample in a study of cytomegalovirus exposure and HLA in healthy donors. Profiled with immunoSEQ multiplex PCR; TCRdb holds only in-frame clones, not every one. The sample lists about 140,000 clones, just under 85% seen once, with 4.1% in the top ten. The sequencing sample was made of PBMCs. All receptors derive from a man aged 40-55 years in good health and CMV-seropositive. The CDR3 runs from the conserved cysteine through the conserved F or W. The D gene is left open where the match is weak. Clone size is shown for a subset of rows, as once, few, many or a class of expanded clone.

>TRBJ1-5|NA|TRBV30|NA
CAWSSRGSQPQHF
TGTGCCTGGAGTTCCCGGGGGAGCCAGCCCCAGCATTTT
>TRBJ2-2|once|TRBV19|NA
CASSRRDTYTGELFF
TGTGCCAGTAGTAGACGGGACACATACACCGGGGAGCTGTTTTTT
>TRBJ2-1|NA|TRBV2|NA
CASSENHPFF
TGTGCCAGCAGTGAAAATCATCCGTTCTTC
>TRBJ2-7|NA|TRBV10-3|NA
CAISESPLSYEQYF
TGTGCCATCAGTGAGTCTCCATTGTCCTACGAGCAGTACTTC
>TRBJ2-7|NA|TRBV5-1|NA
CASSFGGQSSYEQYF
TGCGCCAGCAGCTTTGGTGGACAGAGCTCCTACGAGCAGTACTTC
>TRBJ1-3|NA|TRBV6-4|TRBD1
CASSDPTDRVEARANTIYF
TGTGCCAGCAGTGACCCGACGGACAGGGTCGAAGCTCGTGCAAACACCATATATTTT
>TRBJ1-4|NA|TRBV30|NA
CAWRPNRELNEKLFF
TGTGCCTGGAGGCCTAACAGGGAACTTAATGAAAAACTGTTTTTT
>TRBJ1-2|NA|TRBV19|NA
CASSDQGGSYGYTF
TGTGCCAGTAGTGATCAGGGCGGTAGTTATGGCTACACCTTC
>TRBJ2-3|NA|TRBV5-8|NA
CASSLRTTRTDTQYF
TGTGCCAGCAGCTTGCGGACTACCCGGACGGATACGCAGTATTTT
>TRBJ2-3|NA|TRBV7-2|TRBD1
CASSFGQGAVADTQYF
TGTGCCAGCAGCTTCGGACAGGGGGCAGTTGCAGATACGCAGTATTTT
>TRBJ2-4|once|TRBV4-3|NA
CASSVNREAKNIQYF
TGCGCCAGCAGCGTGAACAGAGAAGCCAAAAACATTCAGTACTTC